These 9 T cell receptor beta chains were sequenced from one sample in a study of post-analysis software for immune sequencing data. Whole-study findings and limits: Elevated frequency relative to controls characterized several TRBV segments in patients, TRBV5-6, TRBV5-1 and TRBV20-1 among them.

Tagging with unique molecular identifiers was a feature of the TCR beta cDNA libraries. TCRdb re-analysed the PCR reads in MiXCR, keeping a single row per CDR3 protein. Among about 540,000 distinct CDR3 sequences listed, roughly 34% were seen once. Their recognized antigens are unknown. The sample consisted of blood. These receptor sequences come from a girl aged 2-17 years with multiple sclerosis.

V is TRBV13 and J is TRBJ1-1; the D gene is possibly TRBD1 (6 bases). Germline assignment: CDR1 PRHDT and CDR2 FYEKMQ (reference sequence). The CDR3 has 15 amino acids. V lost 4 bases and J 3 bases, leaving 15 bases between the germline ends. CDR3 DNA sequence: TGTGCCAGCAGCTCCCTGGGGGGCGTCGACACTGAAGCTTTCTTT. This translates into CASSSLGGVDTEAFF.

This clonotype was seen a handful of times. CDR3 protein: CASSPSVDREEADQPQHF. The CDR3 DNA reads TGTGCCAGCAGCCCATCGGTGGACAGGGAAGAAGCGGATCAGCCCCAGCATTTT. The genes are TRBV7-2 and TRBJ1-5; 8 bases are a match to TRBD1. CDR1 and CDR2 (germline): SGHTA, FQGNSA. V shed 5 bases, J shed 5 bases, and the junction held 17 bases outside the gene matches. The CDR3 runs 18 residues.

This clonotype appeared a few times. This chain joins TRBV12-3 or TRBV12-4 and TRBJ2-4, with D possibly being TRBD1 or TRBD2 (5 bases each). This CDR3 region has 17 residues. V was cut by 4 bases and J by 0 bases, with 16 bases left in between. The CDR3 sequence is CASSSGTLDLAKNIQYF. CDR3 nucleotide sequence: TGTGCCAGCAGTTCAGGGACCCTCGACCTAGCCAAAAACATTCAGTACTTC.

J is TRBJ2-7 and V is TRBV11-2; 9 bases line up with TRBD1. The J call may be incorrect, as the DNA end agrees better with TRBJ2-5. This CDR3 contains 15 residues. The germline V gene has CDR1 SGHAT and CDR2 FQNNGV. CDR3 amino acids: CASSPRTGEIETQYF. The CDR3 region has the DNA TGTGCCAGCAGCCCCCGGACAGGGGAGATAGAGACCCAGTACTTC.

This clonotype was seen a handful of times. For the CDR3, the DNA is TGCAGTGCTACCTCCTGGGGGACGCAGTATTTT. As protein: CSATSWGTQYF. V gene TRBV20-1 combines with J gene TRBJ2-3, with D perhaps being TRBD1 or TRBD2 (5 bases each). Germline CDR1 reads DFQATT; CDR2 reads SNEGSKA (reference sequence). The V end was cut by 4 bases, the J end by 9 bases, with 11 bases between. This CDR3 spans 11 amino acids.

As regards this clonotype: The DNA is omitted, as the CDR3 cannot be located on it reliably, and the CDR3 follows TCRdb's listing. This chain connects TRBV5-1 to TRBJ2-3; the listed D gene, TRBD2, was not tested against the DNA. The CDR3 numbers 18 amino acids, ends counted. CDR1 and CDR2 (germline): SGHRS, YFSETQ. The chain's CDR3 is CASSLFGGGAEGADTQCF.

This clonotype was recorded once. The chain joins TRBV7-6 to TRBJ2-3, with unresolved D. CDR3 length equals 12 residues. The V end lost 8 bases, the J end lost 5 bases, and 11 bases lay between the germline ends. The germline CDR1 and CDR2 sequences are SGHVS and FNYEAQ. The CDR3 sequence: CASASTIDTQYF. In DNA form, the CDR3 reads TGTGCCAGCGCTAGTACTATAGATACGCAGTATTTT.

V and J are TRBV6-6 and TRBJ2-5, with D maybe TRBD2 (6 bases). This CDR3 comprises 17 residues. Trimming cost V 6 bases and J 3 bases, with 23 bases left between them. Germline V gene lookup returns CDR1 MNHNY and CDR2 SVGAGI (reference sequence). This CDR3 is CASREYLAATGEETQYF. CDR3 coding DNA: TGTGCCAGCAGGGAGTACTTAGCGGCCACGGGGGAAGAGACCCAGTACTTC.

This clonotype was seen a few times. The rearrangement joins TRBV12-3 or TRBV12-4 to TRBJ2-3; no firm D call. This CDR3 has 16 residues. With 6 bases removed from V and 0 bases from J, the gap between germline ends came to 16 bases. The CDR3 region is CASSPYWWSSTDTQYF. The CDR3 DNA follows: TGTGCCAGCAGCCCATACTGGTGGTCCAGCACAGATACGCAGTATTTT.